This T cell receptor beta chain was found in a study of blood T cell repertoires in COVID-19. Study-wide background: COVID-19 samples collected from the United States, Italy and Spain covered acute and convalescent phases. T cells, B-cell-depleted T cells, or PBMCs provided the cDNA or gDNA that served as material.

Original data processing: Amplification of reference gene primers provided the estimated nucleated cell counts. The data were produced by immunoSEQ multiplex PCR, yet TCRdb's version contains in-frame clones alone and is incomplete. That table supplies the V and J calls and clone size; D and trimming were determined from the DNA. The repertoire holds under 75,000 clones, around four fifths seen once, with approximately 6% in the top ten. The V gene's germline CDR1 is ENHRY and CDR2 SYGVKD. This CDR3 spans 12 amino acids. V was clipped by 5 bases and J by 5 bases, with 4 bases between them. The rearrangement joins TRBV10-3 to TRBJ1-6; no firm D call. Sequenced input: peripheral blood. The receptor's source is a human donor in a cohort sampled during active COVID-19. The CDR3 spells CAISRDNSPLHF. CDR3 bases: TGTGCCATCAGTAGAGATAATTCACCCCTCCACTTT.